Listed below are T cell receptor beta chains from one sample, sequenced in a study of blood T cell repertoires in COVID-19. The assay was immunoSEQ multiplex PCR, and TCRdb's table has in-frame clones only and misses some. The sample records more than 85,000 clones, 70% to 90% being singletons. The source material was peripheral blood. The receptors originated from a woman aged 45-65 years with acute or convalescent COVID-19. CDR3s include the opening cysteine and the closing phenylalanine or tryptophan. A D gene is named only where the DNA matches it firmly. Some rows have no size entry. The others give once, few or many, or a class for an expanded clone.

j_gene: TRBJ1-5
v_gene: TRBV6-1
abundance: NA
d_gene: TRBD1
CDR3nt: TGTGCCAGCAGTGACAGGGACAGGGGTTATCAGCCCCAGCATTTT
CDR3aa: CASSDRDRGYQPQHF

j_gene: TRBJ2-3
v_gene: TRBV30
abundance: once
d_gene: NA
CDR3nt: TGTGCCTGGCGTTGGAGGGGCGCAGATACGCAGTATTTT
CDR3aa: CAWRWRGADTQYF

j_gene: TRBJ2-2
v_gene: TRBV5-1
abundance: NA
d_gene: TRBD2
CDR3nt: TGCGCCAGCAGCTTGGCCAATGGACTAGCAGGCGCCGGGGAGCTGTTTTTT
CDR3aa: CASSLANGLAGAGELFF

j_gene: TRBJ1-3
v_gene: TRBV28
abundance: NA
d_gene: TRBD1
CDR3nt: TGTGCCAGCAGGGGACAGTTGGGATATGGAAACACCATATATTTT
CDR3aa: CASRGQLGYGNTIYF

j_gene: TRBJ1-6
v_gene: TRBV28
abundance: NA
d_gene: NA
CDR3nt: TGTGCCAGCAAAGCCACAGGGCCCAGAGCTTCACCCCTCCACTTT
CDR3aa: CASKATGPRASPLHF

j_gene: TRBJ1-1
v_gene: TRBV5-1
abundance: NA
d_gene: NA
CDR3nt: TGCGCCAGCAGCTCCGCCTCTAAGAACACTGAAGCTTTCTTT
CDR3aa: CASSSASKNTEAFF

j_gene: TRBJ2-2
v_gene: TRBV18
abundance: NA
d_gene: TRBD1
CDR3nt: TGTGCCAGCTCACTAAGGACAGGGGTGAACACCGGGGAGCTGTTTTTT
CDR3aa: CASSLRTGVNTGELFF

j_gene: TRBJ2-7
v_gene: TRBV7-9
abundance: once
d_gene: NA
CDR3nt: TGTGCCAGCAGCTTAGTGCAGTACGAGCAGTACTTC
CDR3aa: CASSLVQYEQYF

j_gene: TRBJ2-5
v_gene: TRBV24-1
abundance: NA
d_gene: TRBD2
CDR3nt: TGTGCCACCAGTGATTTCGGTTTGCAAAAGGGAGGGGCCCAAGAGACCCAGTACTTC
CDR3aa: CATSDFGLQKGGAQETQYF

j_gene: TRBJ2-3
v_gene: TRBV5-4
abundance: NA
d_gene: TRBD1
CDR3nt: TGTGCCAGCAGCCTAAGACAGGGGCCAGATACGCAGTATTTT
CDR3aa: CASSLRQGPDTQYF

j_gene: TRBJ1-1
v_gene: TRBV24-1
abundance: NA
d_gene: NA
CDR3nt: TGTGCCACAAAATCGAGGGCGGAAACTGAAGCTTTCTTT
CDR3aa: CATKSRAETEAFF

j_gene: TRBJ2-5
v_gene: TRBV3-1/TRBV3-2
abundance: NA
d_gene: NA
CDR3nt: TGTGCCAGCAGCCAAGGACTCCAAGAGACCCAGTACTTC
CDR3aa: CASSQGLQETQYF

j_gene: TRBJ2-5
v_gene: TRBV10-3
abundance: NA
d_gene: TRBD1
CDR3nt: TGTGCCATCAGTCAGAGGGGGCGAGGGGAGACCCAGTACTTC
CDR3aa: CAISQRGRGETQYF

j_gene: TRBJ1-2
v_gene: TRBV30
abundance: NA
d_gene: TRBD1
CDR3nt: TGTGCCTGGAGTGCGGGGACAGGGGGAGGCTACACCTTC
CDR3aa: CAWSAGTGGGYTF

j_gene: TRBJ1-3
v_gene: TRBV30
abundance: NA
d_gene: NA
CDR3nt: TGTGCCCGCCGCGGGGGTTCTGGAAACACCATATATTTT
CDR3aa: CARRGGSGNTIYF

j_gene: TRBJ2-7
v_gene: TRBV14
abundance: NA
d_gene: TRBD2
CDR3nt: TGTGCCAGCAGCCGAGAGTTCCGGGGAGGGGAGCAGTACTTC
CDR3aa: CASSREFRGGEQYF

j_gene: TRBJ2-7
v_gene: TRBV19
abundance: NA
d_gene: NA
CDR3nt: TGTGCCAGTAGTATAGGCGTCACCTCCTACGAGCAGTACTTC
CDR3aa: CASSIGVTSYEQYF

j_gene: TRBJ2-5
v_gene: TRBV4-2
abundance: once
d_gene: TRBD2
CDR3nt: TGTGCCAGCAAGTTAGGGACTAGCGGGAGAAGTGGGGCGTACCAAGAGACCCAGTACTTC
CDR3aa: CASKLGTSGRSGAYQETQYF

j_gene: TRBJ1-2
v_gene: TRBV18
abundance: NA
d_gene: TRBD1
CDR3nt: TGTGCCAGCTCACCACAGACAGGGGACAACTATGGCTACACCTTC
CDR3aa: CASSPQTGDNYGYTF

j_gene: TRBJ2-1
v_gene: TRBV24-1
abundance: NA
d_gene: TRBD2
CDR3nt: TGTGCCACCAGTGATTTTACTAGCGGGGGCCATGAGCAGTTCTTC
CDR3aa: CATSDFTSGGHEQFF

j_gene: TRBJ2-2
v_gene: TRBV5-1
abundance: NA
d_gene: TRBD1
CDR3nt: TGCGCCAGCAGCTTGGAGCAGGGGGCCGGCGGGGAGCTGTTTTTT
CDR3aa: CASSLEQGAGGELFF

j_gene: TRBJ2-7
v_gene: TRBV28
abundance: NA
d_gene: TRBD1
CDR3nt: TGTGCCAGCAGAAGACAGGGGGCTTACGAGCAGTACTTC
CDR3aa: CASRRQGAYEQYF

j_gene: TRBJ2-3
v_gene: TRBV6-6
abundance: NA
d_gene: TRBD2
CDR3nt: TGTGCCAGCAGCTCCGGGACTAGCAACACGCAGTATTTT
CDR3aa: CASSSGTSNTQYF

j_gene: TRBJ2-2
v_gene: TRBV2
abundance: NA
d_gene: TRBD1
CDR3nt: TGTGCCAGCAGTGCCGGGACAGGGGTGACCGGGGAGCTGTTTTTT
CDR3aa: CASSAGTGVTGELFF

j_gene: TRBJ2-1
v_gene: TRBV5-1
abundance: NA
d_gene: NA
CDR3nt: TGCGCCAGCAGCTTCCAAGGAGGGGCCCATGAGCAGTTCTTC
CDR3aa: CASSFQGGAHEQFF

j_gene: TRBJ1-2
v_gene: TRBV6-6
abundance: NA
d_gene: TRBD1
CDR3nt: TGTGCCAGCAGTTACGGGGACAGCATCTACACCTTC
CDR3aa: CASSYGDSIYTF

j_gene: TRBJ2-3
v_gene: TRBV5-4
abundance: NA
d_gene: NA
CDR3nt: TGTGCCAGCAGCCAACCGGCAGATACGCAGTATTTT
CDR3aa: CASSQPADTQYF

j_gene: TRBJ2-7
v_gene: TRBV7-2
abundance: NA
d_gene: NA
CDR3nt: TGTGCCAGCAGCTTCGGGGGGCCGGAAAGGGAGCAGTACTTC
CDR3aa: CASSFGGPEREQYF

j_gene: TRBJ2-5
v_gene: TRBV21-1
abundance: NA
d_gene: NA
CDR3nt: TGTGCCAGCTCCGGGACTAGCGGGAGTTTGGGAGAGACCCAGTACTTC
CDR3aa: CASSGTSGSLGETQYF

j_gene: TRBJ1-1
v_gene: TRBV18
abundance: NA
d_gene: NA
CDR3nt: TGTGCCAGCTCACCAAGTTCAGGGACAAACACTGAAGCTTTCTTT
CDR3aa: CASSPSSGTNTEAFF

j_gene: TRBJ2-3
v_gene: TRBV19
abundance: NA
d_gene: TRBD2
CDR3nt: TGTGCCAGTAGGTTGGGAGGGGCTAGCACAGATACGCAGTATTTT
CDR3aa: CASRLGGASTDTQYF

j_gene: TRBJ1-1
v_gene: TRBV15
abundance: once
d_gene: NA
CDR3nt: TGTGCCACCAGGAAAAGAGAGAACACTGAAGCTTTCTTT
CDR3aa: CATRKRENTEAFF

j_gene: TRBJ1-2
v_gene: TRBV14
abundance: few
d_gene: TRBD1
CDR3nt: TGTGCCAGCAGCCGGACAGGGGGAGGCTACACCTTC
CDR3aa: CASSRTGGGYTF

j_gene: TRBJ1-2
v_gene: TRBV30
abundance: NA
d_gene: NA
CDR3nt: TGTGCCTGGAGTTCAGGGAACTATGGCTACACCTTC
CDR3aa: CAWSSGNYGYTF

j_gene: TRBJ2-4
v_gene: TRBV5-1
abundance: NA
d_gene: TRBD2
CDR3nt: TGCGCCAGCAGCTTAAGCGGGGCTAGCGCGAAAAACATTCAGTACTTC
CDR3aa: CASSLSGASAKNIQYF

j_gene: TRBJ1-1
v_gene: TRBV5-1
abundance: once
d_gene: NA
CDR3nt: TGCGCCAGCAGGCCCGGACAGAACACTGAAGCTTTCTTT
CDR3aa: CASRPGQNTEAFF

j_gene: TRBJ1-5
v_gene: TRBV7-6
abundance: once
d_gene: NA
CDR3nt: TGTGCCAGCAGCCCAGGGGTAGATAGCAATCAGCCCCAGCATTTT
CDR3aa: CASSPGVDSNQPQHF

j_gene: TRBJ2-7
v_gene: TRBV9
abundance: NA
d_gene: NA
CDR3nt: TGTGCCAGCAGCGTACACGACAGTTACGAGCAGTACTTC
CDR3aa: CASSVHDSYEQYF

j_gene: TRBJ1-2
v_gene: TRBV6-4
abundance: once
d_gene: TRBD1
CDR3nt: TGTGCCAGCAGAGACGGGACAGCCTATGGCTACACCTTC
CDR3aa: CASRDGTAYGYTF

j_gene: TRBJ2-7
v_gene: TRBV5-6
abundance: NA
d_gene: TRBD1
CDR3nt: TGTGCCAGCAGCCGGGACAGGTTCTACGAGCAGTACTTC
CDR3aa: CASSRDRFYEQYF

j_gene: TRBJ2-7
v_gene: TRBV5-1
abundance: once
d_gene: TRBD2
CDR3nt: TGCGCCAGCAGCATTGGCTCTATGAGCGGGGGCGGCGAGGAGCAGTACTTC
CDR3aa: CASSIGSMSGGGEEQYF

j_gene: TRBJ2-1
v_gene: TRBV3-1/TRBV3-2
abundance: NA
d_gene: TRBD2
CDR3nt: TGTGCCAGCAGCCGGGGACTAGTATCCTACAATGAGCAGTTCTTC
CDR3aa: CASSRGLVSYNEQFF

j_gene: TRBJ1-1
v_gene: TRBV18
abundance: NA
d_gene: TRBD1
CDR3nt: TGTGCCAGCACGGGACAGGGACGCACTGAAGCTTTCTTT
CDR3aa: CASTGQGRTEAFF

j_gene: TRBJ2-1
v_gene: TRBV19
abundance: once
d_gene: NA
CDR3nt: TGTGCCAGTAGTATAGAGGTGAGCTCCTACAATGAGCAGTTCTTC
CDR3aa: CASSIEVSSYNEQFF